The rows below give T cell receptor beta chains drawn from one sample of a study of T cells in Graves' hyperthyroidism and ophthalmopathy. Each CDR3 protein is one row after TCRdb ran MiXCR on the multiplex PCR reads. The repertoire consists of around 600,000 distinct CDR3 sequences, with approximately 42% occurring once and the leading ten covering roughly 7.2%. The sequencing input was peripheral blood or thyroid tissue (not recorded which). Every receptor here comes from an adult man with Graves' disease, either hyperthyroidism or ophthalmopathy (not recorded which). Each CDR3 is given without its conserved first and last residue.

V gene,CDR3 length,CDR3 protein
TRBV5-5,12,ASSFGTLTYEQY
TRBV20-1,12,SAQAGTSYNEQF
TRBV24-1,13,ATSDSAGVIGGYT
TRBV7-9,13,ASSAQTGQREKLF
TRBV20-1,11,SARVGLAAEAF
TRBV7-2,12,ASSLVSVRAEAF
TRBV7-8,13,ASSLAPPVTYEQY
TRBV20-1,11,SARRSGSYEQY
TRBV7-3,11,ASSLMAPGELF
TRBV20-1,13,SARDRGGSVRPQH
TRBV7-6,13,ASRTEPHSNQPQH
TRBV20-1,13,SARSGGANTGELF
TRBV5-4,13,ASSIGTSGPYEQY
TRBV29-1,12,SVEVAGTYYEQY
TRBV9,14,ASSVGRNNLNSPLH
TRBV20-1,10,SAGEGRAGLF
TRBV10-3,13,AINPYFDRVDGYT
TRBV12-5,11,ASGRGTSGEQY
TRBV5-1,11,AREQGGNQPQH
TRBV7-9,11,ASSFYVNYGYT
TRBV20-1,12,SAGVGQGQETQY
TRBV20-1,13,SARKGQGGMDEQY
TRBV25-1,13,ASSQSWDSGNTIY
TRBV10-3,12,ATLGDTAGGEQY
TRBV20-1,12,SGRDGRRNEKLF
TRBV20-1,12,SAVGTVVLDEQY
TRBV9,12,ASSVAGGAGELF
TRBV12-3/TRBV12-4,11,ASSQGPTDTQY
TRBV24-1,9,ATRQGAEAF
TRBV15,10,ATSRSADTQY
TRBV6-1,13,ASRPTDRANQPQH
TRBV9,14,ASSGPSGQNTGELF
TRBV9,12,ASSPLRQDYGYT
TRBV7-2,14,ASSARQGAPNEKLF
TRBV5-5,13,ASSSLIYMNTEAF
TRBV7-2,11,ASTGTGDEKLF
TRBV20-1,11,SASGHLQETQY
TRBV10-2,12,ASSLNRGPTEAF
TRBV20-1,12,SASWQGVKETQY
TRBV7-8,13,ASSPSGKNTGELF
TRBV7-2,11,ASSVSGGDEQY
TRBV24-1,12,ATSDSDTNTEAF
TRBV13,15,ASTQRRDEGARQPQH
TRBV6-5,12,ASWRQGLGGELY
TRBV7-4,11,ASSLSEATEAF
TRBV12-3/TRBV12-4,11,ASSQSTDSPLH
TRBV20-1,12,SASIGSLDTEAF
TRBV7-2,14,ASSSRLAIYTGELF
TRBV6-1,13,ASGDTEADNEKLF
TRBV24-1,11,AAGTGAFYGYT